The 18 T cell receptor beta chains in this list originate from one sample, sequenced in a study of T cells in narcolepsy. Measured with immunoSEQ multiplex PCR; TCRdb has only the in-frame clones, and not every one. The table lists about 35,000 clones, more than 65% of them singletons. Sequenced: memory (CD45RA-) CD4+ T cells from blood. These receptors all come from a human donor in good health.

The chain links TRBV27 to TRBJ2-7; 11 bases agree with TRBD2. The V and J ends lost 4 bases and 3 bases, in that order; junction bases with no gene match: 2. The germline V gene encodes CDR1 MNHEY and CDR2 SMNVEV (reference sequence). The CDR3 sequence is 14 residues long. This CDR3 reads CASSSSGRYYEQYF. DNA of the CDR3: TGTGCCAGCAGTTCTAGCGGGAGGTACTACGAGCAGTACTTC.

This chain links TRBV7-2 with TRBJ2-3; possibly TRBD1 for D (6 bases). V lost 4 bases and J lost 0, with 14 bases in between. The CDR3 totals 16 residues. Germline CDR1 SGHTA, CDR2 FQGNSA. In DNA form, the CDR3 reads TGTGCCAGCAGCTATCAGGGGCCAACTAGCACAGATACGCAGTATTTT. Amino acid sequence: CASSYQGPTSTDTQYF.

The sample holds one count of this clone. The chain uses TRBV7-9 and TRBJ1-1, with TRBD1 matching over 10 bases. V shed 5 bases and J 9 bases; nucleotides not matched to a gene: 12. Germline CDR1 and CDR2: SEHNR and FQNEAQ (reference sequence). The length of the CDR3 is 15 residues. The CDR3 nucleotides read TGTGCCAGCAGCCCAGAAGGTCGGGACAGGGGAAAAGCTTTCTTT. Residues: CASSPEGRDRGKAFF. Based on the CDR3 plus reference TRBV7-9 and TRBJ1-1, the full variable domain is DTGVSQNPRHKITKRGQNVTFRCDPISEHNRLYWYRQTLGQGPEFLTYFQNEAQLEKSRLLSDRFSAERPKGSFSTLEIQRTEQGDSAMYLCASSPEGRDRGKAFFGQGTRLTVV.

This chain connects TRBV5-4 to TRBJ1-1; no clear D gene. This CDR3 contains 16 residues. Deletions cut 2 bases from V and 2 bases from J, with 16 bases between. Per the germline V gene, CDR1 is SGHNT and CDR2 is YYREEE (reference sequence). CDR3 DNA sequence: TGTGCCAGCAGCTTCGGGATCGGGGAAGTAAACACTGAAGCTTTCTTT. It encodes CASSFGIGEVNTEAFF.

The gene calls are TRBV19 and TRBJ2-7; possibly TRBD1 for D (8 bases). CDR3 length: 14 amino acids. Germline V gives CDR1 LNHDA, CDR2 SQIVND (reference sequence). V was shortened by 3 bases and J by 6 bases, with 15 bases between the two germline ends. The CDR3 DNA reads TGTGCCAGTAGTATCAACAGGGGGGGGCTCGAGCAGTACTTC. It is translated as CASSINRGGLEQYF.

About this clone: Other DNA sequences within the sample encode an identical CDR3. V usage is TRBV6-1 and J usage is TRBJ1-5; perhaps TRBD1 as D (6 bases). This CDR3 comprises 14 residues. Trimming took 3 bases from V and 2 from J, leaving 8 bases between them. Germline V gives CDR1 MNHNS, CDR2 SASEGT. For the CDR3, the DNA is TGTGCCAGCAGTGAGGGACATCGCAATCAGCCCCAGCATTTT. Translating gives CASSEGHRNQPQHF.

The chain recombines TRBV6-5 with TRBJ1-2; D call uncertain. The CDR3 covers 14 residues. The V end lost 4 bases, the J end lost 2 bases, and 11 bases lay between the germline ends. Per the germline V gene, CDR1 is MNHEY and CDR2 is SVGAGI. Here the CDR3 reads CASSFGSLNYGYTF. In DNA, the CDR3 is TGTGCCAGCAGTTTCGGGAGCCTGAACTATGGCTACACCTTC.

The V gene is TRBV7-9, the J gene TRBJ1-1, with 8 nucleotides matching TRBD1. The CDR3 loop spans 14 amino acids. J was trimmed by 0 bases and V by 10 bases; bases with no gene match: 7. Germline values: CDR1 SEHNR, CDR2 FQNEAQ (reference sequence). CDR3 nucleotide sequence: TGTGCCACTCCGGGACAGGACTTGAACACTGAAGCTTTCTTT. It codes for CATPGQDLNTEAFF.

V usage is TRBV2 and J usage is TRBJ1-1; D uncertain. The CDR3 extends over 13 amino acids. Germline V gene lookup returns CDR1 SNHLY and CDR2 FYNNEI. Trimming stripped 4 bases from V and 6 bases from J, with 12 bases between. CDR3 DNA sequence: TGTGCCAGCAGTGTGGAATTATCCGCTGAAGCTTTCTTT. Translating gives CASSVELSAEAFF.

This sequence joins TRBV6-5 and TRBJ1-5; possibly TRBD1 for D (6 bases). Germline CDR1 MNHEY, CDR2 SVGAGI. The CDR3 extends over 15 amino acids. The V and J ends lost 4 bases and 4 bases respectively, with 14 bases between them. CDR3 protein: CASSFQQGINQPQHF. For the CDR3, the DNA is TGTGCCAGCAGTTTCCAACAGGGAATTAATCAGCCCCAGCATTTT.

This chain uses TRBV12-5 with TRBJ2-7; D is ambiguous. CDR1 is LGHNT and CDR2 is FRNRAP in the germline V gene. The CDR3 runs to 15 residues. V lost 5 bases, J lost 2 bases, and 16 bases lay in between. CDR3 in amino acids: CASGPPNVAPYEQYF. CDR3 nucleotide sequence: TGTGCTAGTGGTCCCCCCAATGTAGCCCCCTACGAGCAGTACTTC.

This chain joins TRBV6-1 and TRBJ2-7; no reliable D call. There are 11 residues in the CDR3. Germline loops: CDR1 MNHNS, CDR2 SASEGT. Trimming pared 8 bases from V and 4 bases from J, leaving 9 bases between. The CDR3 nucleotides are TGTGCCAGCCGACTGGGATACGAGCAGTACTTC. As protein: CASRLGYEQYF.

The table lists this clone with a count of one. The gene calls are TRBV2 and TRBJ1-1; no definite D call. The CDR3 covers 11 residues. Germline CDR1 and CDR2: SNHLY and FYNNEI. Deletions cut 4 bases from V and 6 bases from J, with 6 bases between. DNA for the CDR3: TGTGCCAGCAGTGTCGAATCTGAAGCTTTCTTT. Translating gives CASSVESEAFF.

CDR3 nucleotides: TGTGCCTGGAACCCCGGGACATATGGCTACACCTTC. It yields the protein CAWNPGTYGYTF. The chain joins TRBV30 to TRBJ1-2; a weak D match, TRBD1 (6 bases). Germline values: CDR1 GTSNPN, CDR2 SVGIG (reference sequence). The CDR3 totals 12 residues. The V end was cut by 4 bases, the J end by 5 bases, with 11 bases between.

Only a few counts were recorded for this clone. The chain links TRBV19 to TRBJ1-1; perhaps TRBD1 as D (6 bases). CDR1 LNHDA and CDR2 SQIVND come from the germline V gene (reference sequence). Trimming removed 5 bases from V and 4 bases from J, with 11 bases in between. The CDR3 consists of 13 residues. CDR3 sequence reads: CASSVDSFTEAFF. CDR3 nucleotides: TGTGCCAGTAGTGTGGACAGTTTCACTGAAGCTTTCTTT.

V usage is TRBV6-6 and J usage is TRBJ2-1; no clear D gene. The germline V gene encodes CDR1 MNHNY and CDR2 SVGAGI (reference sequence). V was pared by 4 bases and J by 0 bases, with 13 bases between. This CDR3 region has 16 residues. In DNA, the CDR3 is TGTGCCAGCAGTTTTGGACCTCCGAGCTCCTACAATGAGCAGTTCTTC. This translates into CASSFGPPSSYNEQFF.

V and J are TRBV2 and TRBJ2-7; the match to TRBD1 covers 7 bases. The CDR3 extends over 14 amino acids. V lost 8 bases to trimming and J lost 0 bases; unmatched junction nucleotides: 7. From germline, CDR1 is SNHLY and CDR2 FYNNEI. CDR3 amino acids: CASCRDSLSYEQYF. The CDR3 nucleotides are TGTGCCAGCTGCCGGGACAGCCTCTCCTACGAGCAGTACTTC.

The gene calls are TRBV6-5 and TRBJ2-7, with D hard to call. Trimming shortened V by 4 bases and J by 1 base, and 5 bases separated the two germline ends. Per germline, CDR1 MNHEY and CDR2 SVGAGI. The CDR3 covers 12 residues. CDR3 coding DNA: TGTGCCAGCAGTTCGACGTCCTACGAGCAGTACTTC. Amino acids: CASSSTSYEQYF.